The 27 T cell receptor beta chains listed next were all sequenced from one sample in a study of CD8 T cells in Susac syndrome. Random hexamers primed reverse transcription of roughly 0.45 to 1 ug RNA. TCRdb redid the calling of the immunoSEQ multiplex PCR reads with MiXCR, one entry per CDR3 protein. The table has 250,000 to 300,000 distinct CDR3 sequences, approximately 85% seen once. Material: CD8+ T cells from PBMCs. The receptors were gathered from a human donor with multiple sclerosis.

V and J are TRBV7-9 and TRBJ2-2, with unresolved D. The CDR3 is 15 amino acids. The V gene's germline CDR1 is SEHNR and CDR2 FQNEAQ (reference sequence). Trimming cost V 1 base and J 6 bases, with 12 bases left between them. The CDR3 spells CASSLELWVPGELFF. The CDR3 DNA sequence: TGTGCCAGCAGCTTAGAGCTGTGGGTTCCCGGGGAGCTGTTTTTT. Supplemented by reference TRBV7-9 and TRBJ2-2, the full variable domain reads DTGVSQNPRHKITKRGQNVTFRCDPISEHNRLYWYRQTLGQGPEFLTYFQNEAQLEKSRLLSDRFSAERPKGSFSTLEIQRTEQGDSAMYLCASSLELWVPGELFFGEGSRLTVL.

This clonotype was seen only a few times. The V gene is TRBV7-9, the J gene TRBJ2-7, with TRBD2 matching 14 bases. Germline V lookup: CDR1 SEHNR, CDR2 FQNEAQ (reference sequence). The CDR3 runs to 16 residues. V dropped 5 bases and J dropped 0; count of bases not matched to a gene: 3. CDR3 bases: TGTGCCAGCAGCCGGACTAGCGGGAGGAACTCCTACGAGCAGTACTTC. This gives the protein CASSRTSGRNSYEQYF.

This chain uses TRBV27 with TRBJ2-3; a possible D gene is TRBD2 (5 bases). This CDR3 comprises 15 residues. V lost 4 bases to trimming and J lost 6 bases, with 17 bases between them. Germline lookup yields CDR1 MNHEY and CDR2 SMNVEV (reference sequence). Written as DNA, the CDR3 is TGTGCCAGCAGTTCCCATCCTAGCAGGCTGGATACGCAGTATTTT. It is translated as CASSSHPSRLDTQYF.

In its sample, this clonotype was seen a few times. The gene calls are TRBV5-4 and TRBJ2-1; possibly TRBD2 for D (6 bases). The V gene's germline CDR1 is SGHNT and CDR2 YYREEE (reference sequence). This CDR3 spans 16 amino acids. V was shortened by 2 bases and J by 5 bases, with 17 bases between the two germline ends. CDR3 region: CASSLPSGEPNNEQFF. CDR3 DNA sequence: TGTGCCAGCAGCTTACCCTCGGGGGAGCCTAACAATGAGCAGTTCTTC.

V usage is TRBV24-1 and J usage is TRBJ2-1; 7 bases are shared with TRBD2. The junction had 4 bases not matched to a gene; V was cut back by 2 bases and J by 10 bases. This CDR3 spans 13 amino acids. CDR1 is KGHDR, CDR2 SFDVKD, per germline. CDR3 residues: CATSDSASGEQFF. The CDR3 DNA reads as TGTGCCACCAGTGATTCCGCTAGCGGCGAGCAGTTCTTC.

CDR3 nucleotide sequence: TGTGCCACCTCACCAGGGACACTCCTGAACACTGAAGCTTTCTTT. This sequence encodes CATSPGTLLNTEAFF. The V call is TRBV15, the J call TRBJ1-1; a weak D match, TRBD1 (6 bases). Germline CDR1 LNHNV, CDR2 YYDKDF (reference sequence). The CDR3 has 15 residues. The V gene lost 8 bases and the J gene lost 0 bases, with 16 bases spanning the gap.

The rearrangement links TRBV6-5 to TRBJ2-1, with TRBD2 matching 12 bases. This CDR3 is built from 16 residues. The germline CDR1 and CDR2 sequences are MNHEY and SVGAGI. Germline trimming cut 4 bases from V and 10 bases from J; bases unmatched to any gene: 11. The CDR3 reads CASSFRTSGIPWEQFF. CDR3 in DNA: TGTGCCAGCAGTTTTCGGACTAGCGGGATCCCTTGGGAGCAGTTCTTC.

The V and J genes are TRBV30 and TRBJ2-1; D possibly corresponds to TRBD1 (5 bases). This CDR3 has 11 residues. V was clipped by 5 bases and J by 8 bases, with 10 bases between them. The V gene's germline CDR1 is GTSNPN and CDR2 SVGIG (reference sequence). The CDR3 loop is CAWGAGYEQFF. CDR3 nucleotide sequence: TGTGCCTGGGGAGCAGGGTATGAGCAGTTCTTC.

V is TRBV5-1 and J is TRBJ1-2; 7 bases line up with TRBD1. Germline V lookup: CDR1 SGHRS, CDR2 YFSETQ. J lost 4 bases, V lost 3 bases, and 9 bases had no gene match. There are 15 residues in the CDR3. CDR3 bases: TGCGCCAGCAGCTCAGAAGGGGGCTTCGGCTATGGCTACACCTTC. Protein product: CASSSEGGFGYGYTF.

CDR3 DNA: TGTGCCAGCAGCTTAGAACCCGACCCAGATACGCAGTATTTT. Its translation: CASSLEPDPDTQYF. The chain recombines TRBV7-6 with TRBJ2-3; D gene unclear. Trimming stripped 1 base from V and 4 bases from J, with 9 bases between. Germline lookup yields CDR1 SGHVS and CDR2 FNYEAQ. The CDR3 length is 14 residues. Based on the CDR3 plus reference TRBV7-6 and TRBJ2-3, the full variable domain is GAGVSQSPRYKVTKRGQDVALRCDPISGHVSLYWYRQALGQGPEFLTYFNYEAQQDKSGLPNDRFSAERPEGSISTLTIQRTEQRDSAMYRCASSLEPDPDTQYFGPGTRLTVL.

Comments on this clonotype: One junction end does not reproduce the germline sequence, and a read error may be involved. The chain joins TRBV6-5 to TRBJ2-2, with 7 bases matching TRBD2. The germline CDR1 and CDR2 sequences are MNHEY and SVGAGI. This CDR3 comprises 17 residues. CDR3 protein: CASSNSGLAEIYGELFF. In DNA, the CDR3 is TGTGCCAGCAGTAACTCAGGGCTAGCGGAAATCTACGGGGAGCTGTTTTTT.

V and J are TRBV4-1 and TRBJ1-1, with D tentatively TRBD1 (5 bases). This CDR3 spans 18 amino acids. V lost 0 bases and J lost 0, with 17 bases in between. Germline V gives CDR1 MGHRA, CDR2 YSYEKL. The CDR3 spells CASSQEPQGGFVNTEAFF. The CDR3 DNA reads as TGCGCCAGCAGCCAAGAACCCCAGGGTGGTTTCGTGAACACTGAAGCTTTCTTT.

This clonotype was recorded only once. The genes are TRBV28 and TRBJ2-2; D not resolved. Trimming pared 1 base from V and 1 base from J, leaving 10 bases between. The germline CDR1 and CDR2 sequences are MDHEN and SYDVKM. This CDR3 is 16 amino acids long. This CDR3 reads CASSLSLGLNTGELFF. Here the CDR3 DNA reads TGTGCCAGCAGTTTATCCTTAGGGCTGAACACCGGGGAGCTGTTTTTT.

V is TRBV19 and J is TRBJ1-5, with TRBD1 matching 7 bases. Germline V gene lookup returns CDR1 LNHDA and CDR2 SQIVND (reference sequence). The CDR3 sequence is 15 residues long. V lost 4 bases, J lost 0 bases, and 3 bases stayed unmatched. CDR3 bases: TGTGCCAGTAGTAATTACAGGGGTAGCAATCAGCCCCAGCATTTT. Residues: CASSNYRGSNQPQHF.

The rearrangement links TRBV7-6 to TRBJ2-3; the D gene could be TRBD1 or TRBD2 (5 bases each). The germline gives CDR1 SGHVS, CDR2 FNYEAQ. The CDR3 length is 16 residues. Trimming took off 1 base at V and 5 bases at J, with 16 bases between the two ends. The CDR3 DNA reads as TGTGCCAGCAGCTTAGTCCACGCAGGGAGAGAAGATACGCAGTATTTT. It specifies CASSLVHAGREDTQYF.

This clonotype was seen a single time. V usage is TRBV14 and J usage is TRBJ1-2; D uncertain. V was pared by 0 bases and J by 6 bases, with 23 bases between. Germline values: CDR1 SGHDN, CDR2 FVKESK. CDR3 length: 18 amino acids. CDR3 nucleotide sequence: TGTGCCAGCAGCCAAGATAGGGCTCGGGGAGGAGATGAAAATGGCTACACCTTC. Amino acids: CASSQDRARGGDENGYTF.

This clonotype was seen a handful of times. The CDR3 DNA is TGCGCCAGCAGCCATTTGTCCCGAAAACGGGGGGCTCTCGTGCTCTACGAGCAGTACTTC. Translated: CASSHLSRKRGALVLYEQYF. The chain carries TRBV4-3 and TRBJ2-7; weak D call: TRBD2 (7 bases). Trimming removed 3 bases from V and 3 bases from J, with 30 bases in between. There are 20 residues in the CDR3. Looked up from germline, CDR1 is LGHNA and CDR2 is YSLEER.

This CDR3 is CASSLKAGELFF. The CDR3 region has the DNA TGTGCCAGCAGTTTAAAAGCCGGGGAGCTGTTTTTT. The chain uses TRBV27 and TRBJ2-2; unclear D gene. The CDR3 is 12 amino acids. Trimming removed 2 bases at V and 6 bases at J, with 4 bases between. Germline loops: CDR1 MNHEY, CDR2 SMNVEV (reference sequence).

This clonotype turned up a few times. V gene TRBV4-1 combines with J gene TRBJ2-7; 7 bases are shared with TRBD2. The CDR3 runs to 16 residues. V was pared by 6 bases and J by 0 bases, with 11 bases of the junction left unmatched. Germline V gives CDR1 MGHRA, CDR2 YSYEKL. This CDR3 is CASSPVSGTSSYEQYF. The DNA of the CDR3 is TGCGCCAGCAGTCCCGTCAGCGGGACGAGCTCCTACGAGCAGTACTTC.

The chain uses TRBV20-1 and TRBJ2-2; 15 bases map to TRBD2. Trimming removed 1 base from V and 0 bases from J; junction bases left unmatched: 3. CDR3 length: 18 amino acids. Germline assignment: CDR1 DFQATT and CDR2 SNEGSKA (reference sequence). The CDR3 region has the DNA TGCAGTGCTAGAGCCGGGACTAGCGGGAGGACGAACACCGGGGAGCTGTTTTTT. Its protein is CSARAGTSGRTNTGELFF.

The chain couples TRBV11-1 to TRBJ2-5; TRBD2 matches 10 bases. This CDR3 has 15 amino acids. V lost 6 bases and J lost 0; bases outside the gene matches: 4. Germline V gives CDR1 SGHAT, CDR2 FQDESV (reference sequence). The CDR3 DNA sequence: TGTGCCAGCAGTTGGGGGACTAGCGACCAAGAGACCCAGTACTTC. Amino acid sequence: CASSWGTSDQETQYF.

CDR3 DNA sequence: TGCGCCAGCAGCCAAGATTATGGGACTAGCGTCACCCCAGATACGCAGTATTTT. Protein sequence: CASSQDYGTSVTPDTQYF. The rearrangement joins TRBV4-3 to TRBJ2-3; 10 nucleotides agree with TRBD2. The CDR3 extends over 18 amino acids. The germline CDR1 and CDR2 sequences are LGHNA and YSLEER. Trimming removed 0 bases from V and 4 bases from J; junction bases left unmatched: 10.

V gene TRBV20-1 combines with J gene TRBJ2-7; D is perhaps TRBD1 or TRBD2 (5 bases each). The CDR3 has 17 amino acids. V gave up 4 bases and J gave up 0 bases, with 22 bases separating them. Germline V gene lookup returns CDR1 DFQATT and CDR2 SNEGSKA (reference sequence). This chain's CDR3 is CSATKLTGTLSSYEQYF. In nucleotides, the CDR3 is TGCAGTGCTACCAAGCTTACCGGGACCCTCAGCTCCTACGAGCAGTACTTC.

The DNA of the CDR3 is TGTGCCGTACGGGGGGGAAACACTGAAGCTTTCTTT. Protein: CAVRGGNTEAFF. The chain recombines TRBV24-1 with TRBJ1-1, with a possible D match to TRBD1 (5 bases). CDR1 is KGHDR and CDR2 is SFDVKD in the germline V gene. The CDR3 is 12 residues long. V lost 12 bases, J lost 2 bases, and 12 bases lay in between.

This chain connects TRBV6-5 to TRBJ2-1; TRBD2 matches 7 bases. The CDR3 runs to 18 residues. J lost 2 bases, V lost 1 base, and 11 bases had no gene match. Per germline, CDR1 MNHEY and CDR2 SVGAGI. The chain's CDR3 is CASSYYPFGAGTYNEQFF. The DNA of the CDR3 is TGTGCCAGCAGTTACTACCCTTTCGGAGCGGGAACCTACAATGAGCAGTTCTTC.

This chain connects TRBV30 to TRBJ1-5; D is possibly TRBD1 (6 bases). Deletions cut 5 bases from V and 1 base from J, with 12 bases between. This CDR3 has 14 amino acids. Germline CDR1 and CDR2: GTSNPN and SVGIG (reference sequence). The CDR3, as DNA: TGTGCCTGGGGGGGCGGACACAGCAATCAGCCCCAGCATTTT. It encodes CAWGGGHSNQPQHF. The variable domain in full, completed from reference TRBV30 and TRBJ1-5, reads SQTIHQWPATLVQPVGSPLSLECTVEGTSNPNLYWYRQAAGRGLQLLFYSVGIGQISSEVPQNLSASRPQDRQFILSSKKLLLSDSGFYLCAWGGGHSNQPQHFGDGTRLSIL.

The CDR3 region is CASSTRVNTEAFF. The CDR3 DNA reads as TGTGCCAGCAGCACGAGGGTGAACACTGAAGCTTTCTTT. The gene calls are TRBV9 and TRBJ1-1; D not certain. Germline V gene data show CDR1 as SGDLS and CDR2 as YYNGEE. V was pared by 4 bases and J by 0 bases, with 7 bases between. The CDR3 is made up of 13 amino acids.